The next 32 T cell receptor beta chains were all read from a single sample in a study of blood T cell repertoires in COVID-19. Using immunoSEQ multiplex PCR, the repertoire was profiled, and TCRdb retains in-frame clones only, with some absent. This sample carries 40,000 to 55,000 clones, 82% of them seen once, and the ten largest clones take roughly 14%. Sequencing was performed on peripheral blood. Every receptor here comes from a human donor with acute or convalescent COVID-19. The donor label of this sample is uncertain.

The V call is TRBV29-1, the J call TRBJ1-3; maybe TRBD1 (5 bases). The V end was cut by 2 bases, the J end by 4 bases, with 12 bases between. The V gene's germline CDR1 is SQVTM and CDR2 ANQGSEA. The CDR3 has 14 residues. The CDR3 DNA reads as TGCAGCGTTGAAACGGGGGATAAAGGAAACACCATATATTTT. Translating gives CSVETGDKGNTIYF.

The chain combines TRBV5-4 with TRBJ1-1, with TRBD1 matching 7 bases. Germline V gives CDR1 SGHNT, CDR2 YYREEE (reference sequence). CDR3 length: 16 residues. With V trimmed by 2 bases and J by 1 base, 8 bases remained unmatched. The CDR3 sequence: CASSLPTGWPNTEAFF. CDR3 nucleotide sequence: TGTGCCAGCAGCTTACCGACAGGGTGGCCGAACACTGAAGCTTTCTTT.

This rearrangement joins TRBV11-3 to TRBJ2-7, with 7 bases matching TRBD1. CDR1 and CDR2 (germline): SGHNT, YENEEA. The CDR3 spans 16 residues. Trimming cost V 0 bases and J 3 bases; bases outside gene matches: 8. In nucleotides, the CDR3 is TGTGCCAGCAGCTTAGATAGCACGACAGGGCGCTACGAGCAGTACTTC. Translation: CASSLDSTTGRYEQYF.

The V gene is TRBV3-1 (or the pseudogene TRBV3-2), the J gene TRBJ2-6; tentative D call: TRBD2 (6 bases). V lost 7 bases and J lost 3, with 7 bases in between. The CDR3 runs 13 residues. Looked up from germline, CDR1 is LGHDT and CDR2 is YNNKEL (reference sequence). Written as DNA, the CDR3 is TGTGCCAGCACGGAGGGTGGGGCCAACGTCCTGACTTTC. Protein product: CASTEGGANVLTF.

This rearrangement joins TRBV7-2 to TRBJ2-7, with TRBD1 matching 8 bases. The CDR3 loop spans 15 amino acids. The germline gives CDR1 SGHTA, CDR2 FQGNSA. V trimming: 5 bases; J trimming: 2 bases; junction bases outside the gene matches: 8. The CDR3 DNA reads TGTGCCAGCAGCCCACGGGGACAGGTACCCTACGAGCAGTACTTC. Its translation is CASSPRGQVPYEQYF.

This clone showed up just a few times. CDR3: CAISSHRGTEAFF. The DNA for the CDR3 is TGTGCCATCTCATCCCACAGGGGGACTGAAGCTTTCTTT. This chain connects TRBV10-3 to TRBJ1-1, with 8 bases identical to TRBD1. This CDR3 comprises 13 residues. Per germline, CDR1 ENHRY and CDR2 SYGVKD. J lost 5 bases, V lost 8 bases, and 7 bases had no gene match.

This clone was observed a single time. The V gene is TRBV4-3, the J gene TRBJ2-5; perhaps TRBD2 as D (6 bases). The CDR3 loop spans 14 amino acids. V shed 4 bases and J shed 5 bases, with 14 bases lying between them. Germline V lookup: CDR1 LGHNA, CDR2 YSLEER. The CDR3 region has the DNA TGCGCCAGCAGCCGTCAGGGAGGTGCGGAGACCCAGTACTTC. Translated: CASSRQGGAETQYF.

This clone has more than one count but fewer than ten. This chain connects TRBV7-2 to TRBJ1-5; D is unclear. The length of the CDR3 is 16 residues. Germline V CDR1 and CDR2: SGHTA, FQGNSA. Trimming pared 5 bases from V and 0 bases from J, leaving 14 bases between. The CDR3 nucleotides are TGTGCCAGCAGCCCCAGTCTGGTTTATAGCAATCAGCCCCAGCATTTT. It translates to CASSPSLVYSNQPQHF.

V and J are TRBV4-2 and TRBJ2-2, with 12 bases identical to TRBD2. The length of the CDR3 is 22 residues. The V and J ends lost 0 bases and 5 bases, in that order; junction bases with no gene match: 19. From germline, CDR1 is LGHNA and CDR2 YNFKEQ. The CDR3 DNA reads as TGTGCCAGCAGCCAAGATAGGCCGCTAGCGGGGGGGCGTATCTCATCGACCGGGGAGCTGTTTTTT. Its translation is CASSQDRPLAGGRISSTGELFF.

V usage is TRBV30 and J usage is TRBJ1-4; 7 bases map to TRBD1. Trimming cost V 3 bases and J 4 bases; bases outside gene matches: 5. The CDR3 has 14 residues. Germline CDR1 and CDR2: GTSNPN and SVGIG (reference sequence). CDR3 in DNA: TGTGCCTGGAGCGCCGGGACAGTTAATGAAAAACTGTTTTTT. This gives the protein CAWSAGTVNEKLFF.

The rearrangement uses TRBV7-8 and TRBJ2-7; TRBD1 might be the D (7 bases). CDR3 size: 16 residues. Trimming shortened V by 5 bases and J by 9 bases, and 26 bases separated the two germline ends. Germline lookup yields CDR1 SGHVS and CDR2 FQNEAQ. CDR3: CASSPPGGTVSTGQYF. The CDR3 DNA follows: TGTGCCAGCAGCCCGCCCGGCGGGACAGTTTCTACGGGGCAGTACTTC.

This clone was picked up a small number of times. The chain joins TRBV30 to TRBJ1-5, with 8 bases that match TRBD1. Per the germline V gene, CDR1 is GTSNPN and CDR2 is SVGIG (reference sequence). The trim removed 2 bases at V and 5 bases at J, leaving 5 bases unmatched. The CDR3 sequence is 14 residues long. The chain's CDR3 is CAWSRTGLDQPQHF. CDR3 coding DNA: TGTGCCTGGAGTCGGACAGGGTTGGATCAGCCCCAGCATTTT.

CDR3 nucleotides: TGTGCCAGCAGCTTAAACAGGGATAGCTATGGCTACACCTTC. Translated: CASSLNRDSYGYTF. V usage is TRBV7-2 and J usage is TRBJ1-2; D may be TRBD1 (6 bases). CDR3 length: 14 amino acids. V dropped 2 bases and J dropped 4 bases, with 11 bases sitting between them. Germline-derived CDR1 and CDR2 are SGHTA and FQGNSA. The full variable domain, with the rest looked up from reference TRBV7-2 and TRBJ1-2, is GAGVSQSPSNKVTEKGKDVELRCDPISGHTALYWYRQSLGQGLEFLIYFQGNSAPDKSGLPSDRFSAERTGGSVSTLTIQRTQQEDSAVYLCASSLNRDSYGYTFGSGTRLTVV.

The chain couples TRBV6-4 to TRBJ1-2; a weak D match, TRBD1 (5 bases). The CDR3 is 13 residues long. V lost 0 bases, J lost 8 bases, and 10 bases lay in between. CDR1 and CDR2 (germline): MRHNA, SNTAGT. Here the CDR3 reads CASSDSRGWGYTF. CDR3 DNA sequence: TGTGCCAGCAGTGACTCAAGGGGCTGGGGCTACACCTTC.

This chain links TRBV7-9 with TRBJ1-5; 9 nucleotides agree with TRBD1. Germline V gene sequence: CDR1 SEHNR, CDR2 FQNEAQ (reference sequence). The CDR3 has 15 amino acids. V was clipped by 4 bases and J by 1 base; unmatched bases: 2. CDR3 sequence: CASSSGQGSNQPQHF. For the CDR3, the DNA is TGTGCCAGCAGCTCGGGACAGGGCAGCAATCAGCCCCAGCATTTT. Using reference TRBV7-9 and TRBJ1-5 for the parts outside the CDR3, the full variable domain is DTGVSQNPRHKITKRGQNVTFRCDPISEHNRLYWYRQTLGQGPEFLTYFQNEAQLEKSRLLSDRFSAERPKGSFSTLEIQRTEQGDSAMYLCASSSGQGSNQPQHFGDGTRLSIL.

The chain combines TRBV7-8 with TRBJ1-1; D possibly corresponds to TRBD1 (5 bases). The ends were cut back, 4 bases at V and 4 bases at J, with 13 bases in the middle. The germline CDR1 and CDR2 sequences are SGHVS and FQNEAQ. CDR3 size: 14 residues. The CDR3 DNA is TGTGCCAGCAGCTACGGGACTCTAGCCACTGAAGCTTTCTTT. This translates into CASSYGTLATEAFF.

The chain combines TRBV28 with TRBJ1-2; D unclear. CDR3 size: 13 residues. The V and J ends lost 3 bases and 1 base respectively, with 6 bases between them. Germline assignment: CDR1 MDHEN and CDR2 SYDVKM. The CDR3 is CASSLRDNYGYTF. Here the CDR3 DNA reads TGTGCCAGCAGTTTGAGGGATAACTATGGCTACACCTTC.

J is TRBJ1-4 and V is TRBV3-1 (or the pseudogene TRBV3-2); perhaps TRBD1 as D (5 bases). Trimming took 4 bases from V and 8 from J, leaving 14 bases between them. This CDR3 is built from 14 residues. Looked up from germline, CDR1 is LGHDT and CDR2 is YNNKEL (reference sequence). The CDR3 spells CASSPWGVGEKLFF. The CDR3 coding sequence is TGTGCCAGCAGCCCCTGGGGGGTTGGAGAAAAACTGTTTTTT.

V and J are TRBV7-2 and TRBJ2-7; 8 bases map to TRBD2. V was clipped by 1 base and J by 5 bases; unmatched bases: 7. The V gene's germline CDR1 is SGHTA and CDR2 FQGNSA. The CDR3 consists of 15 residues. CDR3 sequence reads: CASSLESRGGNEQYF. Written as DNA, the CDR3 is TGTGCCAGCAGCTTAGAGTCACGGGGGGGAAACGAGCAGTACTTC.

Written as DNA, the CDR3 is TGTGCCAGCAGCGTAGTATTCGATACGCAGTATTTT. It specifies CASSVVFDTQYF. V usage is TRBV9 and J usage is TRBJ2-3, with D hard to call. The CDR3 totals 12 residues. Trimming took off 0 bases at V and 6 bases at J, with 5 bases between the two ends. CDR1 SGDLS and CDR2 YYNGEE come from the germline V gene.

The genes are TRBV10-3 and TRBJ1-5; no clear D gene. Germline assignment: CDR1 ENHRY and CDR2 SYGVKD. This CDR3 has 13 amino acids. V was shortened by 6 bases and J by 3 bases, with 9 bases between the two germline ends. Here the CDR3 reads CAIRRSSNQPQHF. In DNA, the CDR3 is TGTGCCATCAGGAGAAGCTCCAATCAGCCCCAGCATTTT.

V and J are TRBV6-5 and TRBJ2-1, with D unresolved. The CDR3 covers 13 residues. V was shortened by 7 bases and J by 8 bases, with 15 bases between the two germline ends. In germline, CDR1 is MNHEY, CDR2 SVGAGI. CDR3: CASTPGGIDEQFF. CDR3 nucleotides: TGTGCCAGCACTCCGGGTGGCATCGATGAGCAGTTCTTC.

The CDR3 bases are TGTGCCAGCAGCTTAACCTCAGCTGGGGCCAACGTCCTGACTTTC. The encoded protein is CASSLTSAGANVLTF. The chain links TRBV7-9 to TRBJ2-6; no reliable D call. The V gene lost 2 bases and the J gene lost 2 bases, with 7 bases spanning the gap. Germline assignment: CDR1 SEHNR and CDR2 FQNEAQ (reference sequence). CDR3 length equals 15 residues.

In regard to this clone: The germline gene is not matched at one end of the junction; a read error may be the cause. The V and J genes are TRBV11-2 and TRBJ2-5, with D uncertain. CDR1 SGHAT and CDR2 FQNNGV come from the germline V gene. The CDR3 extends over 13 amino acids. The CDR3 sequence: CASTLARQGTQYF. The CDR3 nucleotides read TGTGCCAGCACTCTTGCCAGACAAGGGACCCAGTACTTC.

The chain recombines TRBV19 with TRBJ1-5; 7 bases align to TRBD1. Trimming took 6 bases from V and 5 from J; bases not matched to a gene: 10. Per the germline V gene, CDR1 is LNHDA and CDR2 is SQIVND (reference sequence). This CDR3 comprises 15 residues. The CDR3 protein is CASRTGSSLYQPQHF. CDR3 coding DNA: TGTGCCAGTAGGACAGGGAGTTCACTTTATCAGCCCCAGCATTTT. The variable domain in full, with the rest retrieved from reference TRBV19 and TRBJ1-5, is DGGITQSPKYLFRKEGQNVTLSCEQNLNHDAMYWYRQDPGQGLRLIYYSQIVNDFQKGDIAEGYSVSREKKESFPLTVTSAQKNPTAFYLCASRTGSSLYQPQHFGDGTRLSIL.

The chain has TRBV6-5 and TRBJ1-5; 7 nucleotides agree with TRBD1. Germline CDR1 reads MNHEY; CDR2 reads SVGAGI. V dropped 6 bases and J dropped 6; count of bases not matched to a gene: 8. This CDR3 is built from 14 residues. DNA of the CDR3: TGTGCCAGCAGGCAAGACAGGGACGGTCAGCCCCAGCATTTT. As protein: CASRQDRDGQPQHF.

The rearrangement joins TRBV3-1 (or the pseudogene TRBV3-2) to TRBJ2-7; 11 bases align to TRBD2. With 1 base clipped from V and 7 bases from J, the junction kept 9 bases outside the gene matches. The CDR3 consists of 16 residues. The germline V gene encodes CDR1 LGHDT and CDR2 YNNKEL (reference sequence). The CDR3 DNA reads TGTGCCAGCAGCCAAGTGTCTAGCGGGAGGTGGCTTGAGCAGTACTTC. Its translation: CASSQVSSGRWLEQYF.

V and J are TRBV18 and TRBJ1-5; tentative D call: TRBD1 (5 bases). In germline, CDR1 is KGHSH, CDR2 LQKENI. Trimming removed 3 bases from V and 6 bases from J, with 15 bases in between. The CDR3 covers 15 residues. CDR3 amino acids: CASSPDMGLGQPQHF. The CDR3 DNA reads as TGTGCCAGCTCACCGGACATGGGGTTGGGTCAGCCCCAGCATTTT. The entire variable domain, with the rest obtained from reference TRBV18 and TRBJ1-5, is as follows: NAGVMQNPRHLVRRRGQEARLRCSPMKGHSHVYWYRQLPEEGLKFMVYLQKENIIDESGMPKERFSAEFPKEGPSILRIQQVVRGDSAAYFCASSPDMGLGQPQHFGDGTRLSIL.

V usage is TRBV9 and J usage is TRBJ2-5, with a tentative D call TRBD2 (6 bases). Trimming pared 1 base from V and 1 base from J, leaving 11 bases between. Germline loops: CDR1 SGDLS, CDR2 YYNGEE. The CDR3 loop spans 15 amino acids. The CDR3 DNA sequence: TGTGCCAGCAGCGTATTGGGGGGTTCCCAAGAGACCCAGTACTTC. Its translation: CASSVLGGSQETQYF.

The chain has TRBV5-4 and TRBJ2-1; 9 nucleotides match TRBD1. CDR3 size: 15 residues. CDR1 and CDR2 from the germline V gene are SGHNT and YYREEE (reference sequence). V trimming: 4 bases; J trimming: 7 bases; junction bases outside the gene matches: 9. CDR3 protein: CASSRDRVGMNEQFF. CDR3 bases: TGTGCCAGCAGCCGGGACAGGGTGGGTATGAATGAGCAGTTCTTC. Based on the CDR3 plus reference TRBV5-4 and TRBJ2-1, the full variable domain is ETGVTQSPTHLIKTRGQQVTLRCSSQSGHNTVSWYQQALGQGPQFIFQYYREEENGRGNFPPRFSGLQFPNYSSELNVNALELDDSALYLCASSRDRVGMNEQFFGPGTRLTVL.

This chain joins TRBV5-6 and TRBJ2-3, with 7 bases lining up with TRBD2. V was clipped by 4 bases and J by 7 bases; unmatched bases: 9. Germline CDR1 is SGHDT and CDR2 is YYEEEE. The CDR3 extends over 14 amino acids. The CDR3 DNA reads as TGTGCCAGCAGCCGAGCGGGGCCAATCTATACGCAGTATTTT. It translates to CASSRAGPIYTQYF.

The chain couples TRBV2 to TRBJ2-7; D not certain. V lost 6 bases, J lost 3 bases, and 9 bases lay in between. Germline lookup yields CDR1 SNHLY and CDR2 FYNNEI. The CDR3 extends over 12 amino acids. Written as DNA, the CDR3 is TGTGCCAGCAGACAGAACAACTACGAGCAGTACTTC. It yields the protein CASRQNNYEQYF.